This T cell receptor beta chain originates from a study of T cell repertoires in cytomegalovirus infection (dated by TCRdb to between 2018 and 2021). About the investigation overall: Alongside well-studied HLA-B-restricted epitopes, the peptide stimulations were aimed at recently identified HLA-C-restricted CMV epitopes, whose presentation resists viral immunomodulation. The HLA type of each donor mattered for the analysis, because public TCR beta signatures pointed to carriage of CMV infection along with the matching HLA type.

As regards this clonotype: The clone's antigen remains unknown. Per-base quality was not reported, and no clone a single base away is much larger than it.

Overall study results and their limits: Cumulative frequency of public TCR beta family members discriminated carriers of CMV infection plus the relevant HLA type in this cohort and an independent roughly 340-donor cohort. The ex vivo response was dominated by HLA-C-restricted CMV-specific TCR beta clonotypes, and the single most frequent clonotype in two of eight donors was supplied by these HLA-C-restricted clonotypes.

Sequencer: Illumina HiSeq 1500. TCRdb reprocessing: public reads trimmed at Q25 with fastp, clones called with MiXCR, in-frame beta chains kept. Under each unique CDR3 protein, matching rows form one entry showing the most common genes and DNA. This sample comprises just under 500,000 distinct CDR3 sequences, 30% to 35% of them detected only once. Around a sixth of the sample goes to the ten largest clones. Reading the label with the study, this specimen's treatment or condition is: in vitro stimulation with specific CMV peptide epitopes to enrich CMV-specific T cells. Including the terminal cysteine and phenylalanine, the CDR3 comprises 18 residues. Only the CDR3 part of the read is kept: 54 bases, read in frame from the first base. Trimming at the junction amounts to 0 bases on V and 3 bases on J, and the germline ends lie 19 bases apart. Looking up the germline V gene yields CDR1 KGHDR and CDR2 SFDVKD.

This receptor was obtained from a human donor in good health (CMV status not recorded). Some clones in this sample may be carry-over from other donors' samples. The V gene is TRBV24-1 and the J gene is TRBJ2-5; TRBD2 could be the D gene, as 6 bases match. Sequenced material: cultured PBMCs, taken from culture after CMV antigen stimulation. The nucleotide sequence is given as TGTGCCACCAGTGATTTGTCACCCGGGAGTAGCAGGGAAGAGACCCAGTACTTC. This encodes CATSDLSPGSSREETQYF.